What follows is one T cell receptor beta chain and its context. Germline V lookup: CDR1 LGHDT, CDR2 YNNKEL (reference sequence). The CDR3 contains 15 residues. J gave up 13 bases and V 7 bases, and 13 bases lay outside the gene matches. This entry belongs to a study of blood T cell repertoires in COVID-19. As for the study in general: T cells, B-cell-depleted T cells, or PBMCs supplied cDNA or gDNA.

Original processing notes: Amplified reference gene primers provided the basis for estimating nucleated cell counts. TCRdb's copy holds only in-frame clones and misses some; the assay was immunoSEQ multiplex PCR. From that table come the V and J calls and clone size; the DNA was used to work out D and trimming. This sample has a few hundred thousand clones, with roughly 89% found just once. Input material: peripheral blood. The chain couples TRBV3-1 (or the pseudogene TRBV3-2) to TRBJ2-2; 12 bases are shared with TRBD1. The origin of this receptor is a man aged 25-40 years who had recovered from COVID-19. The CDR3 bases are TGTGCCAGCAAGGGGACAGGGGGCGCAGGGAATGCGCTGTTTTTT. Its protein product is CASKGTGGAGNALFF.